This T cell receptor (beta chain) was documented in a study of T cell repertoires in cytomegalovirus infection. Overall study context: Evidence of both CMV infection and a matching HLA type came from public TCR beta signatures. Study-wide results and limits: Cumulative frequency (of public TCR beta family members) identified carriers of CMV plus the relevant HLA. Dominant in the ex vivo response were TCR beta clonotypes restricted by HLA-C and specific for CMV.

About this clonotype itself: The antigen is unknown.

Each CDR3 protein is one row after TCRdb ran MiXCR on the reads. The repertoire holds some 700,000 distinct CDR3 sequences, less than 40% seen once, with more than 2.5% in the top ten. This TCR derives from a human donor in good health (CMV status not recorded). Some clones in this sample may be carry-over from other donors' samples. The sequenced sample was PBMCs.

The chain's CDR3 is CASSLTSADTQYF. The DNA for the CDR3 is TGTGCCAGCAGTTTAACTAGCGCCGATACGCAGTATTTT. The chain carries TRBV12-3 or TRBV12-4 and TRBJ2-3, with TRBD2 matching 7 bases. This CDR3 region has 13 residues. The V segment lost 2 bases and the J segment 6 bases; nucleotides outside the gene matches: 2.